Presented here are 5 T cell receptor beta chains from one specimen sequenced in a study of blood T cell repertoires in COVID-19. Profiling relied on immunoSEQ multiplex PCR, and the TCRdb table lists in-frame clones only, not all of them. The sample lists some 22,000 clones, 65% to 90% occurring once. What was sequenced was peripheral blood. The receptors originated from a man aged 65 to 79 with acute or convalescent COVID-19.

J is TRBJ2-2 and V is TRBV24-1; possible D gene TRBD2, 6 bases. V lost 7 bases, J lost 1 base, and 12 bases lay in between. The CDR3 sequence is 15 residues long. Germline CDR1 is KGHDR and CDR2 is SFDVKD. The CDR3 loop reads CATREGRVNTGELFF. The CDR3 nucleotides are TGTGCCACCAGGGAGGGCAGGGTGAACACCGGGGAGCTGTTTTTT.

The CDR3 reads CASNPPGTGNTIYF. Written as DNA, the CDR3 is TGTGCCAGCAACCCCCCGGGGACTGGAAACACCATATATTTT. V gene TRBV7-8 combines with J gene TRBJ1-3, with D uncertain. Germline values: CDR1 SGHVS, CDR2 FQNEAQ. V lost 7 bases and J 2 bases, leaving 12 bases between the germline ends. This CDR3 has 14 residues.

This chain uses TRBV18 with TRBJ1-2; TRBD1 might be the D (6 bases). CDR1 KGHSH and CDR2 LQKENI come from the germline V gene. The CDR3 consists of 15 residues. V was cut by 6 bases and J by 6 bases, with 20 bases left in between. The CDR3 coding sequence is TGTGCCAGCTCTCAAAACGCGGGGGCTCAAAATGGCTACACCTTC. Translated, it gives CASSQNAGAQNGYTF.

This clone showed up just a few times. The chain links TRBV6-5 to TRBJ2-7, with 9 bases matching TRBD2. CDR3 length equals 15 residues. CDR1 and CDR2 from the germline V gene are MNHEY and SVGAGI. Trimming took 4 bases from V and 5 from J; bases not matched to a gene: 9. CDR3 sequence: CASSSPGAGGHEQYF. In DNA form, the CDR3 reads TGTGCCAGCAGTTCCCCGGGAGCGGGGGGCCACGAGCAGTACTTC.

The rearrangement uses TRBV28 and TRBJ1-1; 7 positions agree with TRBD1. The CDR3 extends over 17 amino acids. With V trimmed by 5 bases and J by 6 bases, 18 bases remained unmatched. Germline values: CDR1 MDHEN, CDR2 SYDVKM. The CDR3 protein is CASSPAGTASLNAEAFF. CDR3 sequence (DNA): TGTGCCAGCAGTCCTGCCGGGACAGCATCCTTAAACGCTGAAGCTTTCTTT.